These 32 T cell receptor beta chains were all obtained from the same sample, sequenced in a study of PD-1 blockade in classical Hodgkin lymphoma. Time point described: cycle 4 day 1 (C4D1), after around six weeks of nivolumab. Brentuximab vedotin exposure varied among the patients, all of whom had relapsed after autologous stem cell transplantation. Profiled with immunoSEQ multiplex PCR; TCRdb holds only in-frame clones, not every one. The top ten clones hold roughly 35% of a sample with 43,000 or so clones, 78% of them seen once. The sequenced sample was peripheral blood mononuclear cells (PBMCs), obtained before the fourth cycle of nivolumab. Receptor source: a human donor with classical Hodgkin lymphoma.

The chain couples TRBV6-6 to TRBJ1-5, with a weak D call TRBD1 (6 bases). CDR1 is MNHNY and CDR2 is SVGAGI in the germline V gene (reference sequence). The CDR3 length is 13 residues. The ends were cut back, 5 bases at V and 6 bases at J, with 11 bases in the middle. CDR3 DNA: TGTGCCAGCAGTATAAGGGGGTCTCAGCCCCAGCATTTT. Translated: CASSIRGSQPQHF.

The chain has TRBV6-6 and TRBJ1-3, with unresolved D. Germline CDR1 MNHNY, CDR2 SVGAGI (reference sequence). The CDR3 extends over 13 amino acids. The ends were cut back, 8 bases at V and 2 bases at J, with 10 bases in the middle. CDR3 protein: CASSWAPGNTIYF. The CDR3 nucleotides are TGTGCCAGCTCCTGGGCGCCTGGAAACACCATATATTTT.

The chain couples TRBV7-9 to TRBJ2-1, with D perhaps matching TRBD1 (5 bases). The CDR3 has 15 residues. The V gene lost 2 bases and the J gene lost 5 bases, with 13 bases spanning the gap. Germline lookup yields CDR1 SEHNR and CDR2 FQNEAQ (reference sequence). This CDR3 is CASSLQGSLNNEQFF. CDR3 DNA: TGTGCCAGCAGCTTACAGGGAAGCCTTAACAATGAGCAGTTCTTC. Full variable domain (rest looked up from reference TRBV7-9 and TRBJ2-1): DTGVSQNPRHKITKRGQNVTFRCDPISEHNRLYWYRQTLGQGPEFLTYFQNEAQLEKSRLLSDRFSAERPKGSFSTLEIQRTEQGDSAMYLCASSLQGSLNNEQFFGPGTRLTVL.

The chain employs TRBV5-1 and TRBJ2-1; no clear D. The germline V gene has CDR1 SGHRS and CDR2 YFSETQ. V dropped 6 bases and J dropped 10 bases, with 20 bases sitting between them. The CDR3 length is 14 residues. Here the CDR3 DNA reads TGCGCCAGCACCCCTGGGTCTTACCCCGGCGAGCAGTTCTTC. It specifies CASTPGSYPGEQFF.

The chain combines TRBV12-5 with TRBJ1-1, with D perhaps matching TRBD1 (5 bases). This CDR3 has 14 residues. With 5 bases removed from V and 0 bases from J, the gap between germline ends came to 10 bases. CDR1 is LGHNT, CDR2 FRNRAP, per germline. CDR3 sequence (DNA): TGTGCTAGTGGTGTGGACAACTTGAACACTGAAGCTTTCTTT. As protein: CASGVDNLNTEAFF.

This clone has only a few counts. The chain uses TRBV9 and TRBJ1-2; 9 bases agree with TRBD1. This CDR3 spans 16 amino acids. Germline V gene lookup returns CDR1 SGDLS and CDR2 YYNGEE. J was trimmed by 4 bases and V by 5 bases; bases with no gene match: 12. The CDR3: CASSLPVGQGAYGYTF. CDR3 bases: TGTGCCAGCAGTCTTCCGGTGGGACAGGGCGCCTATGGCTACACCTTC.

The V gene is TRBV28, the J gene TRBJ1-1; unclear D gene. The CDR3 spans 16 residues. V was clipped by 0 bases and J by 1 base, with 12 bases between them. Germline V gives CDR1 MDHEN, CDR2 SYDVKM. DNA of the CDR3: TGTGCCAGCAGTTTATGGGCCAATAATCAGAACACTGAAGCTTTCTTT. Amino acid sequence: CASSLWANNQNTEAFF. Full variable domain (remainder filled in from reference TRBV28 and TRBJ1-1): DVKVTQSSRYLVKRTGEKVFLECVQDMDHENMFWYRQDPGLGLRLIYFSYDVKMKEKGDIPEGYSVSREKKERFSLILESASTNQTSMYLCASSLWANNQNTEAFFGQGTRLTVV.

The V and J genes are TRBV7-9 and TRBJ1-6; D is possibly TRBD1 (5 bases). Germline V gene data show CDR1 as SEHNR and CDR2 as FQNEAQ (reference sequence). CDR3 length: 15 residues. V was clipped by 4 bases and J by 8 bases, with 15 bases between them. The CDR3 DNA is TGTGCCAGCAGCTCCGTTGGGCAGGGTCATTCACCCCTCCACTTT. Its protein is CASSSVGQGHSPLHF.

As for this clone: A read error may account for a junction end that differs from germline. The chain couples TRBV7-7 to TRBJ2-1, with D unresolved. The CDR3 is 16 residues long. Looked up from germline, CDR1 is SSHAT and CDR2 is FNYEAQ (reference sequence). In DNA form, the CDR3 reads TGTGCTAGCAGCTTAGATCCAGTGTGGACCTACAATGAGCAGTTCTTC. Its translation: CASSLDPVWTYNEQFF. The full variable domain, with the rest looked up from reference TRBV7-7 and TRBJ2-1, is GAGVSQSPRYKVTKRGQDVTLRCDPISSHATLYWYQQALGQGPEFLTYFNYEAQPDKSGLPSDRFSAERPEGSISTLTIQRTEQRDSAMYRCASSLDPVWTYNEQFFGPGTRLTVL.

The chain is built from TRBV5-1 and TRBJ1-4; the D gene is possibly TRBD1 (6 bases). CDR3 length: 14 residues. Between the trimmed V and J ends, which lost 1 base and 4 bases, there was a span of 8 bases. Germline V lookup: CDR1 SGHRS, CDR2 YFSETQ. The CDR3 sequence is CASSLQGRNEKLFF. CDR3 coding DNA: TGCGCCAGCAGCTTGCAGGGGCGTAATGAAAAACTGTTTTTT.

Comment on this clone: This CDR3 is also generated by other DNA sequences in the sample. The chain joins TRBV9 to TRBJ1-4; no clear D. This CDR3 is built from 12 residues. In germline, CDR1 is SGDLS, CDR2 YYNGEE. V was trimmed by 0 bases and J by 8 bases, leaving 5 bases between them. For the CDR3, the DNA is TGTGCCAGCAGCGTAGGAGAAGAAAAACTGTTTTTT. This encodes CASSVGEEKLFF.

This chain links TRBV5-1 with TRBJ2-5; D ambiguous. V was clipped by 4 bases and J by 2 bases, with 12 bases between them. The CDR3 runs to 14 residues. CDR1 SGHRS and CDR2 YFSETQ come from the germline V gene. The CDR3 region is CASSPSSKQETQYF. CDR3 nucleotide sequence: TGCGCCAGCAGCCCGTCCAGCAAACAAGAGACCCAGTACTTC.

This clone was observed a few times. This chain uses TRBV6-5 with TRBJ1-6; D gene uncertain. Germline CDR1 MNHEY, CDR2 SVGAGI. Deletions cut 5 bases from V and 7 bases from J, with 15 bases between. The CDR3 is made up of 15 amino acids. This CDR3 reads CASSPPPFGNSPLHF. The CDR3 DNA reads as TGTGCCAGCAGTCCGCCCCCCTTCGGGAATTCACCCCTCCACTTT.

This clone was recorded once. The CDR3 reads CASSLGGAPTGETQYF. The DNA of the CDR3 is TGTGCCAGCAGCTTAGGGGGAGCCCCCACCGGGGAGACCCAGTACTTC. The rearrangement uses TRBV7-7 and TRBJ2-5; D is possibly TRBD2 (5 bases). The CDR3 loop spans 16 amino acids. Trimming left V 1 base short and J 5 bases short, with 17 bases between. Germline-derived CDR1 and CDR2 are SSHAT and FNYEAQ (reference sequence). Full variable domain (missing parts from reference TRBV7-7 and TRBJ2-5): GAGVSQSPRYKVTKRGQDVTLRCDPISSHATLYWYQQALGQGPEFLTYFNYEAQPDKSGLPSDRFSAERPEGSISTLTIQRTEQRDSAMYRCASSLGGAPTGETQYFGPGTRLLVL.

The V and J genes are TRBV6-5 and TRBJ1-5; unclear D gene. Trimming pared 6 bases from V and 2 bases from J, leaving 8 bases between. The CDR3 runs 13 residues. The germline gives CDR1 MNHEY, CDR2 SVGAGI. The CDR3 reads CASSPSGNQPQHF. CDR3 coding DNA: TGTGCCAGCAGCCCCAGCGGCAATCAGCCCCAGCATTTT.

V is TRBV19 and J is TRBJ2-3; D may be TRBD2 (6 bases). The length of the CDR3 is 11 residues. Germline CDR1 reads LNHDA; CDR2 reads SQIVND (reference sequence). Trimming removed 8 bases from V and 15 bases from J, with 18 bases in between. CDR3 region: CASSTEGLSYF. The DNA of the CDR3 is TGTGCCAGTTCCACGGAGGGACTCTCCTATTTT.

The chain recombines TRBV5-4 with TRBJ2-7, with 9 bases aligning to TRBD1. Germline V lookup: CDR1 SGHNT, CDR2 YYREEE (reference sequence). CDR3 length equals 15 residues. Trimming at V came to 2 bases and at J to 3 bases, leaving 6 bases not matched to a gene. The CDR3 coding sequence is TGTGCCAGCAGCTTCGGACAGGGGAGAGGCTACGAGCAGTACTTC. It encodes CASSFGQGRGYEQYF.

As for this clone: Other nucleotide sequences in the sample specify the same CDR3. V gene TRBV9 combines with J gene TRBJ1-3; unclear D gene. The germline V gene has CDR1 SGDLS and CDR2 YYNGEE. The CDR3 extends over 12 amino acids. The V gene lost 1 base and the J gene lost 4 bases, with 3 bases spanning the gap. The chain's CDR3 is CASSVLGNTIYF. CDR3 DNA: TGTGCCAGCAGCGTACTAGGAAACACCATATATTTT.

J is TRBJ1-1 and V is TRBV2; no clear D gene. This CDR3 spans 14 amino acids. Between the trimmed V and J ends, which lost 2 bases and 4 bases, there was a span of 11 bases. Germline V gives CDR1 SNHLY, CDR2 FYNNEI. The CDR3 region is CASSERRFPTEAFF. In nucleotides, the CDR3 is TGTGCCAGCAGTGAACGGAGGTTCCCCACTGAAGCTTTCTTT.

The CDR3 DNA is TGCGCCAGCAGCTTTGGCTTCTATGGCTACACCTTC. Its protein product is CASSFGFYGYTF. The chain has TRBV5-1 and TRBJ1-2; no firm D call. CDR3 length equals 12 residues. Per the germline V gene, CDR1 is SGHRS and CDR2 is YFSETQ. V lost 2 bases and J 4 bases, leaving 6 bases between the germline ends.

This chain links TRBV4-3 with TRBJ2-1; TRBD2 matches at 9 bases. Germline V gives CDR1 LGHNA, CDR2 YSLEER. J lost 2 bases, V lost 2 bases, and 4 bases had no gene match. This CDR3 comprises 16 residues. In DNA, the CDR3 is TGCGCCAGCAGCCAACTAGCGGGGACCACCTACAATGAGCAGTTCTTC. Protein sequence: CASSQLAGTTYNEQFF.

In its sample, this clone was seen a few times. The chain is built from TRBV2 and TRBJ1-2; weak D call: TRBD1 (5 bases). The V end was cut by 2 bases, the J end by 4 bases, with 8 bases between. CDR1 is SNHLY and CDR2 is FYNNEI in the germline V gene. The CDR3 loop spans 13 amino acids. This CDR3 is CASSERQSYGYTF. The CDR3 bases are TGTGCCAGCAGTGAACGACAGAGCTATGGCTACACCTTC.

The chain joins TRBV19 to TRBJ1-5, with D possibly matching TRBD1 (5 bases). The germline V and J ends were trimmed by 4 bases and 0 bases, with 10 bases remaining between them. The CDR3 consists of 15 residues. The germline V gene encodes CDR1 LNHDA and CDR2 SQIVND (reference sequence). The CDR3: CASSSRDISNQPQHF. Written as DNA, the CDR3 is TGTGCCAGTAGTAGCAGGGATATTAGCAATCAGCCCCAGCATTTT. Based on the CDR3 plus reference TRBV19 and TRBJ1-5, the full variable domain is DGGITQSPKYLFRKEGQNVTLSCEQNLNHDAMYWYRQDPGQGLRLIYYSQIVNDFQKGDIAEGYSVSREKKESFPLTVTSAQKNPTAFYLCASSSRDISNQPQHFGDGTRLSIL.

This chain links TRBV12-5 with TRBJ2-1, with 10 bases aligning to TRBD2. CDR3 length: 15 amino acids. Germline CDR1 LGHNT, CDR2 FRNRAP. The V segment lost 4 bases and the J segment 3 bases; nucleotides outside the gene matches: 3. The CDR3 region has the DNA TGTGCTAGTGGTTCCGGACTAGCGGTCTACAATGAGCAGTTCTTC. Translation gives CASGSGLAVYNEQFF.

This clone was counted a few times. J is TRBJ2-5 and V is TRBV7-9; possibly TRBD2 for D (5 bases). Between the trimmed V and J ends, which lost 4 bases and 2 bases, there was a span of 14 bases. This CDR3 region has 15 residues. The germline V gene encodes CDR1 SEHNR and CDR2 FQNEAQ (reference sequence). The CDR3 protein is CASSSPSRGQETQYF. DNA of the CDR3: TGTGCCAGCAGCTCACCGTCCCGGGGACAAGAGACCCAGTACTTC. Looking up the rest from reference TRBV7-9 and TRBJ2-5 gives the full variable domain: DTGVSQNPRHKITKRGQNVTFRCDPISEHNRLYWYRQTLGQGPEFLTYFQNEAQLEKSRLLSDRFSAERPKGSFSTLEIQRTEQGDSAMYLCASSSPSRGQETQYFGPGTRLLVL.

About this clone itself: The junction does not match germline at one end; this may be a read error. The rearrangement uses TRBV6-5 and TRBJ1-1, with 7 bases matching TRBD1. The CDR3 spans 15 residues. The germline gives CDR1 MNHEY, CDR2 SVGAGI. The CDR3 sequence is CAGRPPGQKNTEAFF. The CDR3 bases are TGTGCCGGCAGACCCCCGGGACAGAAGAACACTGAAGCTTTCTTT.

This clone was seen only a few times. This chain uses TRBV5-2 with TRBJ2-1; no DNA check was done on the table's D call, TRBD2. TRBV5-2 is designated a pseudogene. The CDR3 is made up of 12 amino acids. The CDR3 is CASSGWDNEQFF. The CDR3 DNA reads TGTGCCAGCAGCGGGTGGGACAATGAGCAGTTCTTC.

The J gene is TRBJ2-4, the V gene TRBV5-3, with D perhaps TRBD2 (6 bases). TRBV5-3 is an open reading frame, and its role is uncertain. This CDR3 comprises 16 residues. Trimming shortened V by 4 bases and J by 3 bases, and 17 bases separated the two germline ends. CDR3 protein: CARSPLRGVGKNIQYF. The CDR3 coding sequence is TGTGCCAGAAGCCCATTGCGGGGTGTGGGCAAAAACATTCAGTACTTC.

This chain joins TRBV6-5 and TRBJ2-7, with D possibly being TRBD1 or TRBD2 (5 bases each). The CDR3 runs to 14 residues. Germline V gene sequence: CDR1 MNHEY, CDR2 SVGAGI. Trimming took 5 bases from V and 4 from J, leaving 15 bases between them. The CDR3 sequence is CASSPNRDAYEQYF. The CDR3 bases are TGTGCCAGCAGTCCCAATCGGGACGCGTACGAGCAGTACTTC.

V usage is TRBV5-1 and J usage is TRBJ2-5, with no clear D. Per the germline V gene, CDR1 is SGHRS and CDR2 is YFSETQ. Trimming removed 6 bases from V and 2 bases from J, with 8 bases in between. The CDR3 has 12 amino acids. In DNA form, the CDR3 reads TGCGCCAGCAACTCGAATCAAGAGACCCAGTACTTC. This encodes CASNSNQETQYF.

The rearrangement uses TRBV29-1 and TRBJ2-3; possible D gene TRBD1, 5 bases. The CDR3 covers 13 residues. V was clipped by 3 bases and J by 2 bases, with 9 bases between them. The germline V gene encodes CDR1 SQVTM and CDR2 ANQGSEA. CDR3 nucleotides: TGCAGCGTTGACGACAGCCCCACAGATACGCAGTATTTT. This gives the protein CSVDDSPTDTQYF.

The CDR3 region is CASSYSTTGSSPLHF. CDR3 nucleotide sequence: TGTGCCAGCAGTTACTCGACCACGGGCAGTTCACCCCTCCACTTT. This chain joins TRBV6-5 and TRBJ1-6; D is uncertain. Germline lookup yields CDR1 MNHEY and CDR2 SVGAGI. Trimming shortened V by 0 bases and J by 9 bases, and 12 bases separated the two germline ends. This CDR3 comprises 15 residues.